This T cell receptor (beta chain) was identified during a study of molecular identifiers for immune sequencing clone quantification (dated by TCRdb to 2016 to 2018). Turning to the overall study: In a replicate experiment, RNA from around 20,000 or 100,000 naive CD8 T cells was split into five aliquots, four of which were sequenced. The study was a methods study using CD8 T cells to benchmark molecular-identifier clustering-based TCR repertoire sequencing (MIDCIRS) and TCR RNA copy counting.

To prepare the library, PCR was applied. Sequencing was carried out with an Illumina HiSeq 4000. Bulk TCR libraries were prepared as previously described, using TCR primers listed in Table S5. Total RNA was purified with the Qiagen AllPrep DNA/RNA kit. Before any analysis, reads coming from multiple sequencing runs of the same library were combined into one pool. For the original study's pipeline: Reads were retained only if their TCR constant sequence matched exactly, and those retained reads were trimmed to 150 nt and grouped according to their 12-nt molecular barcodes. Reads in each barcode group were sub-clustered using a 15% Levenshtein threshold, and a quality-weighted consensus sequence was built for each RNA molecule. Non-functional sequences were excluded, and lower-count sequences lying one edit away from another sequence were also excluded. Barcode sub-clusters with fewer than 20% of the maximum read count were removed, based on fitting two negative binomial distributions. The raw public data were reprocessed by TCRdb itself: fastp quality trimming at Q25, MiXCR clonotype calling, in-frame beta chains only. Every entry covers one CDR3 protein and lists the most common genes and DNA from its rows. The V and J calls and clone size come from TCRdb's table, not from the authors' own analysis. The sample yields 600,000 to 650,000 distinct CDR3 sequences; nearly 20% were counted once. The ten most abundant clones make up around 0.9% of the sample.

The CDR3 spans 14 residues, from the cysteine through the phenylalanine. Only the CDR3 DNA stays, 42 bases, in frame from base 1. Relative to germline, V is missing 0 bases and J is missing 4 bases, with 3 bases of the junction outside any gene match. The germline V gene (reference sequence) specifies DFQATT as CDR1 and SNEGSKA as CDR2. Overall results and qualifications from the work: Spiked-in Jurkat TCR RNA equivalent to a single cell was reported to be detectable even among some 910,000 naive CD8 T cells. Highly expanded clone sizes could be underestimated if identical TCR molecules share a barcode. In CMV-specific effector cells, clones with more than 20 RNA copies accounted for over 97% of molecules, whereas in naive cells such clones accounted for under 1%. When barcode sub-clustering was omitted, TCR diversity was inflated by chimeric consensus sequences, with chimeras reaching as high as 47%. Spiked-in Jurkat TCR RNA (approximately 10 copies' worth), which is not part of the donor repertoire, was contained in the naive libraries. Around 2.9 recovered TCR RNA copies per cell were obtained by modeling, versus roughly 9.1 by digital PCR, implying a capture efficiency of 25% to 30%.

This clonotype has ten or more counts. The specificity of this receptor is unknown. Per-base quality was not reported, and no clone a single base away is much larger than it. Libraries of naive CD8 T cells were built from approximately 20,000 to 980,000 sorted cells, with 10%, 30% or 50% of the purified RNA used. On a BD FACSAria II, naive CD8 T cells were FACS-sorted as CD8+CD4-CCR7+CD45RA+ and collected into RLT Plus buffer. Roughly ten TCR copies' worth of Jurkat RNA were spiked into roughly 20,000-1,000,000 naive CD8 T cell samples to test detection sensitivity. Enrichment of CD8 T cells was performed with RosetteSep CD8+ T Cell Enrichment Cocktail and Ficoll-Paque, after which ACK red cell lysis was carried out.

Recombination linked TRBV20-1 to TRBJ2-7; the junction holds 10 bases that match TRBD2. The clonotype comes from a human donor in good health. Some libraries in this study had Jurkat cell RNA spiked in. The sample taken for sequencing was naive CD8+ T cells from blood, with Jurkat cell RNA spiked in. The cell subset or site label corresponds to: FACS-sorted CD8+CD4-CCR7+CD45RA+ naive T cells. Here is the DNA: TGCAGTGCTAGAGACAGGACTAGCGGTTACGAGCAGTACTTC. Its translation reads: CSARDRTSGYEQYF.